The 15 T cell receptor beta chains presented below share a single source sample, sequenced in a study of cytomegalovirus exposure and HLA in healthy donors. Primers included in the PCR were 60 Vbeta and 13 Jbeta primers. Using immunoSEQ multiplex PCR, the repertoire was profiled, and TCRdb retains in-frame clones only, with some absent. There are under 200,000 clones in the sample; 60% to 80% occur only once, and over 1.2% lies in the top ten. Sequenced input: PBMCs. These receptors were collected from a man aged 55-75 years in good health and CMV-seronegative.

A single count supports this clone. The chain carries TRBV6-1 and TRBJ2-7, with 8 positions matching TRBD1. CDR3 length: 15 residues. CDR1 is MNHNS, CDR2 SASEGT, per germline. V dropped 0 bases and J dropped 5; count of bases not matched to a gene: 6. The CDR3 DNA reads as TGTGCCAGCAGTGAAGCGCGGACAGGGTTACACGAGCAGTACTTC. Translating it yields CASSEARTGLHEQYF.

This chain joins TRBV5-1 and TRBJ2-3, with 11 bases that match TRBD1. With 1 base clipped from V and 5 bases from J, the junction kept 3 bases outside the gene matches. This CDR3 is built from 15 residues. Looked up from germline, CDR1 is SGHRS and CDR2 is YFSETQ. The CDR3 sequence is CASSLPDRGLDTQYF. The CDR3 DNA reads as TGCGCCAGCAGCTTGCCGGACAGGGGGCTAGATACGCAGTATTTT.

The count of this clone is one. This chain uses TRBV6-6 with TRBJ2-2, with D possibly being TRBD2 (6 bases). The V end was cut by 6 bases, the J end by 10 bases, with 12 bases between. Germline loops: CDR1 MNHNY, CDR2 SVGAGI (reference sequence). The CDR3 runs to 12 residues. CDR3 loop: CASRLASAELFF. The CDR3 region has the DNA TGTGCCAGCAGACTTGCTAGCGCGGAGCTGTTTTTT.

V is TRBV10-3 and J is TRBJ1-6; 8 positions agree with TRBD1. Germline V CDR1 and CDR2: ENHRY, SYGVKD. The V gene end was trimmed by 6 bases and the J gene end by 7 bases; junction bases not matched to a gene: 5. The CDR3 consists of 14 residues. CDR3 residues: CAISQGATNSPLHF. The DNA of the CDR3 is TGTGCCATCAGCCAGGGGGCGACGAATTCACCCCTCCACTTT.

The gene calls are TRBV28 and TRBJ2-7, with 9 bases that match TRBD1. The CDR3 is 14 amino acids. Germline lookup yields CDR1 MDHEN and CDR2 SYDVKM. V trimming: 6 bases; J trimming: 0 bases; junction bases outside the gene matches: 3. DNA for the CDR3: TGTGCCAGCAGACGGGACAGGGTCTCCTACGAGCAGTACTTC. Translated: CASRRDRVSYEQYF.

This sequence joins TRBV6-5 and TRBJ2-7; 7 bases match TRBD1. V was clipped by 8 bases and J by 2 bases; unmatched bases: 9. The CDR3 contains 14 residues. Germline V lookup: CDR1 MNHEY, CDR2 SVGAGI. CDR3 residues: CASGIDRVPYEQYF. CDR3 coding DNA: TGTGCCAGCGGTATAGACAGGGTTCCCTACGAGCAGTACTTC.

CDR3 loop: CASQRLAGVLGTDTQYF. The CDR3 bases are TGTGCCAGCCAACGACTAGCGGGAGTTTTGGGCACAGATACGCAGTATTTT. The chain is built from TRBV27 and TRBJ2-3; 12 positions match TRBD2. The CDR3 spans 17 residues. V lost 8 bases to trimming and J lost 1 base; unmatched junction nucleotides: 10. Germline V CDR1 and CDR2: MNHEY, SMNVEV (reference sequence).

V gene TRBV5-1 combines with J gene TRBJ2-5; D possibly corresponds to TRBD1 (6 bases). Germline CDR1 SGHRS, CDR2 YFSETQ. The CDR3 extends over 15 amino acids. The V and J ends lost 4 bases and 5 bases respectively, with 18 bases between them. In nucleotides, the CDR3 is TGCGCCAGCAGCCCGCAGTTGGGGGCGGAGGAGACCCAGTACTTC. It yields the protein CASSPQLGAEETQYF.

The J gene is TRBJ1-5, the V gene TRBV5-1, with 7 bases identical to TRBD1. Germline loops: CDR1 SGHRS, CDR2 YFSETQ. This CDR3 comprises 15 residues. The V gene end was trimmed by 4 bases and the J gene end by 4 bases; junction bases not matched to a gene: 8. The CDR3: CASSPSLTGNQPQHF. CDR3 nucleotides: TGCGCCAGCAGCCCCTCGTTGACAGGGAATCAGCCCCAGCATTTT.

The CDR3 region is CAWSPGTSRTF. The DNA of the CDR3 is TGTGCCTGGAGCCCCGGCACTTCGAGGACCTTC. The V call is TRBV30, the J call TRBJ1-2; D remains unclear. This CDR3 region has 11 residues. From germline, CDR1 is GTSNPN and CDR2 SVGIG (reference sequence). The V gene lost 3 bases and the J gene lost 14 bases, with 16 bases spanning the gap.

The J gene is TRBJ2-7, the V gene TRBV6-6, with 8 bases aligning to TRBD2. CDR1 is MNHNY and CDR2 is SVGAGI in the germline V gene (reference sequence). V dropped 6 bases and J dropped 1; count of bases not matched to a gene: 5. The CDR3 sequence is 14 residues long. CDR3 protein: CASSHGTRSYEQYF. The CDR3 DNA reads TGTGCCAGCAGCCATGGGACTAGGTCCTACGAGCAGTACTTC.

This clone was counted once. This chain joins TRBV19 and TRBJ2-1, with D tentatively TRBD2 (5 bases). Germline V gene sequence: CDR1 LNHDA, CDR2 SQIVND (reference sequence). This CDR3 is built from 15 residues. V was pared by 3 bases and J by 1 base, with 10 bases between. The CDR3 DNA is TGTGCCAGTAGTATCGCGTGGGAGTCCTACAATGAGCAGTTCTTC. Amino acid sequence: CASSIAWESYNEQFF.

The CDR3, as DNA: TGTGCCAGTAGTATCGGACACTCCTACAATGAGCAGTTCTTC. It specifies CASSIGHSYNEQFF. The V and J genes are TRBV19 and TRBJ2-1; TRBD1 might be the D (5 bases). The CDR3 extends over 14 amino acids. Germline assignment: CDR1 LNHDA and CDR2 SQIVND (reference sequence). Trimming shortened V by 3 bases and J by 0 bases, and 6 bases separated the two germline ends.

The CDR3 bases are TGTGCCAGCTCACCACTAGCGGGAACGTCCAATGAGCAGTTCTTC. It specifies CASSPLAGTSNEQFF. This rearrangement joins TRBV18 to TRBJ2-1, with 8 bases matching TRBD2. Germline V gives CDR1 KGHSH, CDR2 LQKENI. This CDR3 is built from 15 residues. V was clipped by 1 base and J by 6 bases; unmatched bases: 5.

The V call is TRBV15, the J call TRBJ1-2; 9 bases fit TRBD1. The CDR3 consists of 14 residues. The germline V gene has CDR1 LNHNV and CDR2 YYDKDF (reference sequence). The V gene end was trimmed by 1 base and the J gene end by 11 bases; junction bases not matched to a gene: 8. The CDR3 protein is CATSRVRGTGWYTF. DNA of the CDR3: TGTGCCACCAGCAGAGTAAGGGGGACAGGGTGGTACACCTTC.